This TCR beta chain was identified in a study of control samples from healthy donors and cancer patients. The CDR3 covers 18 residues. Germline V gene data show CDR1 as MDHEN and CDR2 as SYDVKM. The ends lost 1 base at V and 3 bases at J; junction bases unmatched: 13. The protocol was immunoSEQ multiplex PCR, while the TCRdb copy is restricted to in-frame clones and leaves out a portion. Of 120,000 to 150,000 clones in the sample, 91% were seen once. The sequence was obtained from a man between 18 and 35 years old in good health. The sequenced material came from blood. The J gene is TRBJ1-2, the V gene TRBV28; 8 bases are a match to TRBD1. CDR3 coding DNA: TGTGCCAGCAGTTTATCGATTGAGACAGGGGAGAAAGACTATGGCTACACCTTC. It translates to CASSLSIETGEKDYGYTF.